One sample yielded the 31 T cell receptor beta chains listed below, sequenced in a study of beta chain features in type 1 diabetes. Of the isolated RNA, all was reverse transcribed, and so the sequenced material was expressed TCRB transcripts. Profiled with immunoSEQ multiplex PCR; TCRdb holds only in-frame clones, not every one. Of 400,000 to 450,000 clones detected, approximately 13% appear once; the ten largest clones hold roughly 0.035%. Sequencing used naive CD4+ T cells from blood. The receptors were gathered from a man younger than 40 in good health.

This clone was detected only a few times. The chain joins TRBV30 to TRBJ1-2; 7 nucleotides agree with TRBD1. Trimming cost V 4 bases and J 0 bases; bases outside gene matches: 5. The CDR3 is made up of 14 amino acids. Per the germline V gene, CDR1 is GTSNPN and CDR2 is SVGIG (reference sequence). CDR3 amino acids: CAWIPGQSNYGYTF. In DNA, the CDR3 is TGTGCCTGGATACCGGGACAGTCTAACTATGGCTACACCTTC. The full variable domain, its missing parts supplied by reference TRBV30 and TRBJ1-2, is SQTIHQWPATLVQPVGSPLSLECTVEGTSNPNLYWYRQAAGRGLQLLFYSVGIGQISSEVPQNLSASRPQDRQFILSSKKLLLSDSGFYLCAWIPGQSNYGYTFGSGTRLTVV.

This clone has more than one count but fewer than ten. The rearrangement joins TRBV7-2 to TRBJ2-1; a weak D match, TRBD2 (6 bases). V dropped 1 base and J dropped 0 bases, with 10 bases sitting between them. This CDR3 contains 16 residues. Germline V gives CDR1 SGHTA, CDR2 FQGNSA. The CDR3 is CASSLVAASSYNEQFF. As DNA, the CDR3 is TGTGCCAGCAGCTTAGTAGCGGCCAGCTCCTACAATGAGCAGTTCTTC. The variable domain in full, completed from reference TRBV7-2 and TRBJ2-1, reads GAGVSQSPSNKVTEKGKDVELRCDPISGHTALYWYRQSLGQGLEFLIYFQGNSAPDKSGLPSDRFSAERTGGSVSTLTIQRTQQEDSAVYLCASSLVAASSYNEQFFGPGTRLTVL.

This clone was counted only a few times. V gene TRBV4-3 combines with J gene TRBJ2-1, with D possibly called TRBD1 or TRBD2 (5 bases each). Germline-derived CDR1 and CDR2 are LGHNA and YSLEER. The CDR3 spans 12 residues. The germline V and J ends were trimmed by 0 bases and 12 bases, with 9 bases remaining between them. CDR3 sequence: CASSQERGAQFF. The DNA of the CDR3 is TGCGCCAGCAGCCAAGAACGAGGGGCGCAGTTCTTC.

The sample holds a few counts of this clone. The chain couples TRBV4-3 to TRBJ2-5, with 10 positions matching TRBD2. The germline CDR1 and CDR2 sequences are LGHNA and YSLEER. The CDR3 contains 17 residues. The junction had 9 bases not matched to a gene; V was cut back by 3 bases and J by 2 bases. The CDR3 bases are TGCGCCAGCAGCCAGTTAACATTAGCGGGGGGACAAGAGACCCAGTACTTC. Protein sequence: CASSQLTLAGGQETQYF.

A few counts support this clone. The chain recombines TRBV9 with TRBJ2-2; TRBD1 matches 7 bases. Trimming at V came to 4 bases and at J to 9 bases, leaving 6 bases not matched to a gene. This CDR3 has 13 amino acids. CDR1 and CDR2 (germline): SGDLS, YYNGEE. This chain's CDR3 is CASSTDRDRELFF. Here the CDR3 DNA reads TGTGCCAGCAGCACTGACAGGGACAGGGAGCTGTTTTTT.

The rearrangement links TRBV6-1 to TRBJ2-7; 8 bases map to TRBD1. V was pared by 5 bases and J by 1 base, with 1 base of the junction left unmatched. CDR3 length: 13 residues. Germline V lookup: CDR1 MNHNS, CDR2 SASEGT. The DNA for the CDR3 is TGTGCCAGCAGTCGGACAGGGTCCTACGAGCAGTACGTC. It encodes CASSRTGSYEQYV.

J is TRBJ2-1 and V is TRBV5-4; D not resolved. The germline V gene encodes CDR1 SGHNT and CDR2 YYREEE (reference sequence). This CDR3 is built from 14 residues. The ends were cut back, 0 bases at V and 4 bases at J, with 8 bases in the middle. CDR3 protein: CASSLVTDYNEQFF. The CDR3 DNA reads TGTGCCAGCAGCTTGGTCACGGATTACAATGAGCAGTTCTTC.

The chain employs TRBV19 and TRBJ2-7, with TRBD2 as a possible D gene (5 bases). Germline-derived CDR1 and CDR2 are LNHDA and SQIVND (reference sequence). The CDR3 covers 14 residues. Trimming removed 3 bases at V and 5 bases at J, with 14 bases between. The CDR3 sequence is CASSMSISGNEQYF. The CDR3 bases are TGTGCCAGTAGTATGAGTATATCCGGGAACGAGCAGTACTTC.

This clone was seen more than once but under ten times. CDR3 sequence: CASSRAVEQFF. DNA of the CDR3: TGTGCCAGCAGCCGTGCCGTCGAGCAGTTCTTC. The rearrangement uses TRBV5-6 and TRBJ2-1; no definite D call. The CDR3 sequence is 11 residues long. Germline values: CDR1 SGHDT, CDR2 YYEEEE. Trimming shortened V by 4 bases and J by 10 bases, and 9 bases separated the two germline ends.

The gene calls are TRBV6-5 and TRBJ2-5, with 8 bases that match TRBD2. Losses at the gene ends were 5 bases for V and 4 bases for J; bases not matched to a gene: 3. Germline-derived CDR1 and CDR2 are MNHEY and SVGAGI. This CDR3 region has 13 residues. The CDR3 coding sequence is TGTGCCAGCAGTGATACTAGCGGAGAGACCCAGTACTTC. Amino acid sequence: CASSDTSGETQYF.

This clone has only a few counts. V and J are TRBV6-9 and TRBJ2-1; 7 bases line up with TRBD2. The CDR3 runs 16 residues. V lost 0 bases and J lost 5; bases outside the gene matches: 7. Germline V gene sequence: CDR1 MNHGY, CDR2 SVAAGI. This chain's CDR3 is CASSYSIREDHNEQFF. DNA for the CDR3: TGTGCCAGCAGTTATTCTATACGGGAGGATCACAATGAGCAGTTCTTC.

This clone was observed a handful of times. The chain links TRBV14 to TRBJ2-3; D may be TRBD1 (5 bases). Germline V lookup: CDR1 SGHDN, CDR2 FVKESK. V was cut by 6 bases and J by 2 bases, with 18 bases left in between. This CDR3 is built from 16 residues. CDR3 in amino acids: CASRPLGRLDTDTQYF. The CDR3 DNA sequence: TGTGCCAGCAGACCACTGGGGCGGTTAGACACAGATACGCAGTATTTT.

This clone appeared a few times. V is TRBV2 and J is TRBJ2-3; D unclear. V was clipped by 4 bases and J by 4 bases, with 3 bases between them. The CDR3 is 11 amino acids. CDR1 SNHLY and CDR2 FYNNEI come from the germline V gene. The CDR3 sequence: CASSVADTQYF. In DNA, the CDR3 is TGTGCCAGCAGTGTCGCAGATACGCAGTATTTT.

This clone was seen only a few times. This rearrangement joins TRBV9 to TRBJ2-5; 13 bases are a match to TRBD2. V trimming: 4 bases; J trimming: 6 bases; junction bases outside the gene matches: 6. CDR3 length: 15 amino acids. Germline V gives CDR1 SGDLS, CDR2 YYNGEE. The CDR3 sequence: CASSTSGGAAKTQYF. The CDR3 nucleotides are TGTGCCAGCAGCACTAGCGGGGGGGCGGCGAAGACCCAGTACTTC.

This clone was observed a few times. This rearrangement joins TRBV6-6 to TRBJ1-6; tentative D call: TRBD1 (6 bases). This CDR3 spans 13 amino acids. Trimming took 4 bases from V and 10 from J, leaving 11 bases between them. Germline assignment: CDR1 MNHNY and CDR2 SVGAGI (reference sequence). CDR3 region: CASSSQGSSPLHF. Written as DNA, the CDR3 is TGTGCCAGCAGTTCTCAGGGGAGCTCACCCCTCCACTTT.

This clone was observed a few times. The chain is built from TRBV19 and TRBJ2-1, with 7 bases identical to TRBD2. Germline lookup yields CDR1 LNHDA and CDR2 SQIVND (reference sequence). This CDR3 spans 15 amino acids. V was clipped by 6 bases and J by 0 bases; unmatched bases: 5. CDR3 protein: CASRYGGSSYNEQFF. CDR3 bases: TGTGCCAGTAGGTATGGCGGGAGCTCCTACAATGAGCAGTTCTTC.

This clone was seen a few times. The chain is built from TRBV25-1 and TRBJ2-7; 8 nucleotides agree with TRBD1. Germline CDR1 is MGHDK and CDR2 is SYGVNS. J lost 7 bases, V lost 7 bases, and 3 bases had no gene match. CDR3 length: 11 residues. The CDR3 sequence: CASITGGEQYV. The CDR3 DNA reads TGTGCCAGCATTACAGGGGGGGAGCAGTACGTC.

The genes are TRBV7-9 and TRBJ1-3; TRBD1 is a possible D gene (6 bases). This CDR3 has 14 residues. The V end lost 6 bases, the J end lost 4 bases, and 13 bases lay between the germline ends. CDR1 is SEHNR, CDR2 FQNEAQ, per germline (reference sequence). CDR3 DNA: TGTGCCAGCAGTTTACAGGGATTGGGAAACACCATATATTTT. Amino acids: CASSLQGLGNTIYF.

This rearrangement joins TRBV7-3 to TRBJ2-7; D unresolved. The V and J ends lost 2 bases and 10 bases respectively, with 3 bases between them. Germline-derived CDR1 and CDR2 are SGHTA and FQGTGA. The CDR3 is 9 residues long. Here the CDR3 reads CASSLGQYV. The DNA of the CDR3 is TGTGCCAGCAGCTTAGGTCAGTACGTC.

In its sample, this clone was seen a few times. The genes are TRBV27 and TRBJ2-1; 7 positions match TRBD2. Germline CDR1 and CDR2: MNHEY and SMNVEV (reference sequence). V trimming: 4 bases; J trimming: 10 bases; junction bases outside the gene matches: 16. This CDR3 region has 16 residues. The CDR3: CASSSPLAARDPEQFF. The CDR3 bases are TGTGCCAGCAGTTCACCTCTAGCGGCGAGGGACCCGGAGCAGTTCTTC.

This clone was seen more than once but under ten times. In DNA, the CDR3 is TGTGCCAGTAGTCAGGGAGGGGGAGATACGCAGTATTTT. This codes for CASSQGGGDTQYF. This chain joins TRBV19 and TRBJ2-3; possibly TRBD2 for D (7 bases). The length of the CDR3 is 13 residues. Per the germline V gene, CDR1 is LNHDA and CDR2 is SQIVND (reference sequence). The germline V and J ends were trimmed by 5 bases and 5 bases, with 11 bases remaining between them.

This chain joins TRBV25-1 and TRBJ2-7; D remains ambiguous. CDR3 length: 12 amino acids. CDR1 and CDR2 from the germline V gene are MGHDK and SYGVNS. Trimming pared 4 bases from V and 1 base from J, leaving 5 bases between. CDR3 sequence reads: CASSVQSYEQYF. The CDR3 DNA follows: TGTGCCAGCAGTGTACAGTCCTACGAGCAGTACTTC.

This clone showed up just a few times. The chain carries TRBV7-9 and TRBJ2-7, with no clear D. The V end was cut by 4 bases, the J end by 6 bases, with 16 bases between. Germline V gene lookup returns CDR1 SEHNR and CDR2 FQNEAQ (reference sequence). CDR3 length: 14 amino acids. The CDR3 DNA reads TGTGCCAGCAGCTCGGTCGGCCTCCCCGCCGAGCAGTACGTC. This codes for CASSSVGLPAEQYV.

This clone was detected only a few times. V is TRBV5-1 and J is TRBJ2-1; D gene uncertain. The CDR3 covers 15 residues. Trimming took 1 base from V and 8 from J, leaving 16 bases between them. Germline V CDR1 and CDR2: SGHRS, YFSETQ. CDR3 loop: CASSLPTNLDDEQFF. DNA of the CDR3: TGCGCCAGCAGCTTGCCCACAAACCTAGACGATGAGCAGTTCTTC.

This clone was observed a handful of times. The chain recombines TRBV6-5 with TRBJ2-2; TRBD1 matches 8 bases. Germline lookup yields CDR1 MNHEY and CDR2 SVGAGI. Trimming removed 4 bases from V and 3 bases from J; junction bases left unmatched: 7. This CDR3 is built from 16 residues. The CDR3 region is CASSSTDRVDTGELFF. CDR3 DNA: TGTGCCAGCAGTTCCACGGACAGGGTCGACACCGGGGAGCTGTTTTTT.

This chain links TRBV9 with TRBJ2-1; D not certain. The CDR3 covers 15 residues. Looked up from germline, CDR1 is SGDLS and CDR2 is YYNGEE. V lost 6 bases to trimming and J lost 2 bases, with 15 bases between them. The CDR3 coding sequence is TGTGCCAGCACCACAACTGGGGTACCCTACAATGAGCAGTTCTTC. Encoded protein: CASTTTGVPYNEQFF. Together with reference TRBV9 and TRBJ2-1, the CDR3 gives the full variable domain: DSGVTQTPKHLITATGQRVTLRCSPRSGDLSVYWYQQSLDQGLQFLIQYYNGEERAKGNILERFSAQQFPDLHSELNLSSLELGDSALYFCASTTTGVPYNEQFFGPGTRLTVL.

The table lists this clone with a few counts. The CDR3: CARSLSNYGYTF. CDR3 bases: TGTGCCCGGTCCCTATCTAACTATGGCTACACCTTC. The genes are TRBV30 and TRBJ1-2; no reliable D call. CDR3 size: 12 residues. Trimming cost V 8 bases and J 0 bases, with 10 bases left between them. Germline-derived CDR1 and CDR2 are GTSNPN and SVGIG (reference sequence).

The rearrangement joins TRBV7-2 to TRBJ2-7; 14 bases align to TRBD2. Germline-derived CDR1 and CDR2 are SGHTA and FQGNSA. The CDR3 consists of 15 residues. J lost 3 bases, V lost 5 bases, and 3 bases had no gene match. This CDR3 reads CASSPGLAGDYEQYF. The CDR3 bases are TGTGCCAGCAGCCCGGGACTAGCGGGGGACTACGAGCAGTACTTC.

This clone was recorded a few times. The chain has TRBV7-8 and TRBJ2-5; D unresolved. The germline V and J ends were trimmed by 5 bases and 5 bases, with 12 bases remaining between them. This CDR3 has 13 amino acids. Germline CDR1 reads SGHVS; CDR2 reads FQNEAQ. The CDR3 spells CASSLRRPETQYF. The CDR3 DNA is TGTGCCAGCAGCCTAAGACGCCCGGAGACCCAGTACTTC.

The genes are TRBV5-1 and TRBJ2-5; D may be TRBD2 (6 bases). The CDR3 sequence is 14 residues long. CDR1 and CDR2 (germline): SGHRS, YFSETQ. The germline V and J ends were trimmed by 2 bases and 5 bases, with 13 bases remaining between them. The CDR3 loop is CASSLGTSTETQYF. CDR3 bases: TGCGCCAGCAGCTTAGGGACTTCAACCGAGACCCAGTACTTC. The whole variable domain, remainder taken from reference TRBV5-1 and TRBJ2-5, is KAGVTQTPRYLIKTRGQQVTLSCSPISGHRSVSWYQQTPGQGLQFLFEYFSETQRNKGNFPGRFSGRQFSNSRSEMNVSTLELGDSALYLCASSLGTSTETQYFGPGTRLLVL.

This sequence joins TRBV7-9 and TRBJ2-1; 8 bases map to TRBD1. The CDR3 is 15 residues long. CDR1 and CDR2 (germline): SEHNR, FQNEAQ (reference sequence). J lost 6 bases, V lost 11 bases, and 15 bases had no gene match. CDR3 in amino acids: CAAPKSGGDFNEQFF. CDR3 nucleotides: TGTGCCGCCCCGAAGTCAGGGGGCGATTTCAATGAGCAGTTCTTC.